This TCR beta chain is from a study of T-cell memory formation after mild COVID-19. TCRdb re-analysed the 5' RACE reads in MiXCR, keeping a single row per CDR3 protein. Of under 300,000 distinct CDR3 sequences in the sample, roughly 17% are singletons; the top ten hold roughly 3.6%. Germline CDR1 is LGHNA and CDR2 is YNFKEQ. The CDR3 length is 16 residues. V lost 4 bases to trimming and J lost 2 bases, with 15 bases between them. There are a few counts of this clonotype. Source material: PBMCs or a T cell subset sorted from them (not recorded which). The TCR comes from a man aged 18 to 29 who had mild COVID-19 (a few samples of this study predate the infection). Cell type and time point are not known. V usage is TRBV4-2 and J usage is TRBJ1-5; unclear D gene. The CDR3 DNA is TGTGCCAGCAGCCCCCAGAAGGAGAGGGGCAATCAGCCCCAGCATTTT. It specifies CASSPQKERGNQPQHF.